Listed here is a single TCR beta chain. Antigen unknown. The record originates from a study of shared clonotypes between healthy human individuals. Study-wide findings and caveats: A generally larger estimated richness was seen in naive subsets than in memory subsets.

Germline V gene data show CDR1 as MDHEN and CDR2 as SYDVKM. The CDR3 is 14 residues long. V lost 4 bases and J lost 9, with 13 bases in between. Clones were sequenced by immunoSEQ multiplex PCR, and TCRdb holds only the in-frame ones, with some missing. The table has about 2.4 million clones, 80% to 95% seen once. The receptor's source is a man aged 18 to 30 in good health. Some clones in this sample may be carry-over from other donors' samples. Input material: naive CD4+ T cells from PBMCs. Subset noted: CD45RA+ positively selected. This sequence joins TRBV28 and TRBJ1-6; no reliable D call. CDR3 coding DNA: TGTGCCAGCAGTTCGACTGTAGGTGGTTCACCCCTCCACTTT. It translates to CASSSTVGGSPLHF.